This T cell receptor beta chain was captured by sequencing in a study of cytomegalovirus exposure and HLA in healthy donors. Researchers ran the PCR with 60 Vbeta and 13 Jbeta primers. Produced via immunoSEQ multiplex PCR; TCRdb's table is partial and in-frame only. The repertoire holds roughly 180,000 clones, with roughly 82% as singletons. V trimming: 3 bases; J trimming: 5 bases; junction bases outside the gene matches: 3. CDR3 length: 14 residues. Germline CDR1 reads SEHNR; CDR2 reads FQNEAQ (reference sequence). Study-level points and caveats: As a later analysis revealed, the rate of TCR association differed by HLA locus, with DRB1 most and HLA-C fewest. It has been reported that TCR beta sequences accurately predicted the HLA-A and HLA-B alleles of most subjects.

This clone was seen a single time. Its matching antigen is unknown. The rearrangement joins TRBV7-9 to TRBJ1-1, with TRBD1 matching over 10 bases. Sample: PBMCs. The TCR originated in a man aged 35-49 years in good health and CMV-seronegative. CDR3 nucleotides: TGTGCCAGCAGCTTCCGGGACAGGGGTACTGAAGCTTTCTTT. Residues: CASSFRDRGTEAFF.